This TCR beta chain was sequenced in a study of blood T cell repertoires in COVID-19. The overall study: Samples representing acute and convalescent COVID-19 were sourced from the United States, Italy and Spain. T cells, B-cell-depleted T cells, or PBMCs supplied cDNA or gDNA.

As processed by the authors: Reference gene primers were amplified, and this amplification served to estimate nucleated cell counts. Sequencing used immunoSEQ multiplex PCR; TCRdb keeps in-frame clones, though not all of them. The V and J calls and clone size were taken over from that table, and D and trimming were inferred from the DNA. Found here are 90,000 to 120,000 clones, 87% of them singletons; the top ten hold 15%. Trimming removed 5 bases from V and 0 bases from J, with 11 bases in between. This CDR3 has 15 amino acids. Per germline, CDR1 SGHNT and CDR2 YYREEE (reference sequence). This chain uses TRBV5-4 with TRBJ2-2; no clear D. Sample: peripheral blood. This TCR was sampled from a man aged 45-65 years with acute or convalescent COVID-19. The CDR3 DNA is TGTGCCAGCAGATTAACAGCCCCGAACACCGGGGAGCTGTTTTTT. Its protein is CASRLTAPNTGELFF.